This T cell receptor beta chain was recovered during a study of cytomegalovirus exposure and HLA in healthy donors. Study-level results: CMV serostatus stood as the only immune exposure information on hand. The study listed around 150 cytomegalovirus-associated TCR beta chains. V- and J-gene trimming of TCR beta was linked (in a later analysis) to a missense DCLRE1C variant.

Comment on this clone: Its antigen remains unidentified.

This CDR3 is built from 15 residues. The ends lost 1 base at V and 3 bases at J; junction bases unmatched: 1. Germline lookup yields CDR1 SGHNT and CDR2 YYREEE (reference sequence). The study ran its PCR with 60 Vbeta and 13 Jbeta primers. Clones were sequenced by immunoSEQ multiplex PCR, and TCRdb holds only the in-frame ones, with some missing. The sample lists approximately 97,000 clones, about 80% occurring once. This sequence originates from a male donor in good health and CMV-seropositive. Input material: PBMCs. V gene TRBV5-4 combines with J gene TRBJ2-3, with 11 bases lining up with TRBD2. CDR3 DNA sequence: TGTGCCAGCAGCTTGACTAGCGGGGGTACAGATACGCAGTATTTT. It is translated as CASSLTSGGTDTQYF. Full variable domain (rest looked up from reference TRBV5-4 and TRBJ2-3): ETGVTQSPTHLIKTRGQQVTLRCSSQSGHNTVSWYQQALGQGPQFIFQYYREEENGRGNFPPRFSGLQFPNYSSELNVNALELDDSALYLCASSLTSGGTDTQYFGPGTRLTVL.